The 23 T cell receptor beta chains in this list originate from one sample, sequenced in a study of regulatory and conventional T cells in RAG deficiency. TCRdb keeps only in-frame clones here, not all; method: immunoSEQ multiplex PCR. This table holds around 37,000 clones, around 89% found once. The sample was also linked to a second study, of regulatory T cells. That report notes: The primer mix had 52 TRBV and 13 TRBJ primers.

The sequencing input was CD8+ T cells sorted from blood. Receptor source: a human donor in good health.

The chain has TRBV9 and TRBJ2-3, with D hard to call. The CDR3 runs 11 residues. V lost 0 bases to trimming and J lost 5 bases, with 1 base between them. Germline CDR1 SGDLS, CDR2 YYNGEE. DNA of the CDR3: TGTGCCAGCAGCGTAGAAGATACGCAGTATTTT. Amino acid sequence: CASSVEDTQYF.

This clone is a singleton in its sample. This chain's CDR3 is CASTQTQREQYF. The CDR3 coding sequence is TGTGCCAGCACCCAAACCCAGCGGGAGCAGTACTTC. The genes are TRBV28 and TRBJ2-7; maybe TRBD2 (5 bases). The germline V and J ends were trimmed by 7 bases and 7 bases, with 14 bases remaining between them. The CDR3 runs to 12 residues. Germline assignment: CDR1 MDHEN and CDR2 SYDVKM.

This chain connects TRBV7-8 to TRBJ2-7; D ambiguous. V lost 1 base and J 6 bases, leaving 4 bases between the germline ends. Germline V gene data show CDR1 as SGHVS and CDR2 as FQNEAQ. The CDR3 contains 11 residues. Here the CDR3 reads CASSLVGEQYF. CDR3 in DNA: TGTGCCAGCAGCTTAGTGGGCGAGCAGTACTTC.

The J gene is TRBJ1-1, the V gene TRBV19, with 8 bases lining up with TRBD1. The CDR3 runs to 15 residues. The germline V gene encodes CDR1 LNHDA and CDR2 SQIVND (reference sequence). The ends lost 2 bases at V and 1 base at J; junction bases unmatched: 3. The CDR3 DNA follows: TGTGCCAGTAGTATATGGACAGGGAGGAACACTGAAGCTTTCTTT. This codes for CASSIWTGRNTEAFF.

This clone has only one observation. The junction does not match germline at one end; this may be a read error. This sequence joins TRBV18 and TRBJ2-5; no clear D. CDR1 is KGHSH and CDR2 is LQKENI in the germline V gene. This CDR3 is built from 15 residues. The CDR3 DNA is TGTGCCACCTCACCCCCCAGTTCGTACCAAGAGACCCAGTACTTC. Translating it yields CATSPPSSYQETQYF.

The rearrangement joins TRBV30 to TRBJ1-5; the D gene is possibly TRBD1 (5 bases). V lost 7 bases and J 0 bases, leaving 7 bases between the germline ends. CDR1 and CDR2 from the germline V gene are GTSNPN and SVGIG (reference sequence). The CDR3 runs 12 residues. The CDR3 sequence: CASGPSNQPQHF. The CDR3 coding sequence is TGTGCCTCGGGGCCTAGCAATCAGCCCCAGCATTTT.

The V and J genes are TRBV6-1 and TRBJ1-2; D is possibly TRBD1 (5 bases). Deletions cut 0 bases from V and 4 bases from J, with 15 bases between. The germline gives CDR1 MNHNS, CDR2 SASEGT. This CDR3 region has 16 residues. CDR3 protein: CASSEAPAGRVYGYTF. In DNA form, the CDR3 reads TGTGCCAGCAGTGAAGCGCCCGCGGGCAGGGTCTATGGCTACACCTTC.

The J gene is TRBJ2-1, the V gene TRBV2; 14 bases line up with TRBD2. Germline values: CDR1 SNHLY, CDR2 FYNNEI. V lost 0 bases to trimming and J lost 0 bases; unmatched junction nucleotides: 7. This CDR3 region has 20 residues. The CDR3 DNA is TGTGCCAGCAGTGAAGCGCTTGGGACTAGCGGGAGTGGCTCCTACAATGAGCAGTTCTTC. Translating gives CASSEALGTSGSGSYNEQFF. Complete variable domain (other parts from reference TRBV2 and TRBJ2-1): EPEVTQTPSHQVTQMGQEVILRCVPISNHLYFYWYRQILGQKVEFLVSFYNNEISEKSEIFDDQFSVERPDGSNFTLKIRSTKLEDSAMYFCASSEALGTSGSGSYNEQFFGPGTRLTVL.

CDR3 DNA: TGTGCCAGCAGCTCTGTGACTCGTCGAGATACGCAGTATTTT. Amino acid sequence: CASSSVTRRDTQYF. The V and J genes are TRBV13 and TRBJ2-3, with D uncertain. The V gene lost 4 bases and the J gene lost 5 bases, with 13 bases spanning the gap. Germline CDR1 and CDR2: PRHDT and FYEKMQ (reference sequence). The CDR3 has 14 residues.

This clone was counted a few times. The V gene is TRBV7-2, the J gene TRBJ1-3; the D gene is possibly TRBD1 (5 bases). CDR3 length equals 15 residues. Per germline, CDR1 SGHTA and CDR2 FQGNSA. The V and J ends lost 5 bases and 0 bases respectively, with 11 bases between them. The CDR3 region is CASSPTTDSGNTIYF. CDR3 DNA: TGTGCCAGCAGCCCTACGACAGACTCTGGAAACACCATATATTTT.

V usage is TRBV2 and J usage is TRBJ2-5; D not certain. Germline values: CDR1 SNHLY, CDR2 FYNNEI. V lost 5 bases to trimming and J lost 0 bases, with 10 bases between them. This CDR3 region has 14 residues. Here the CDR3 reads CASSPQLYQETQYF. The CDR3 DNA sequence: TGTGCCAGCAGTCCCCAGTTGTACCAAGAGACCCAGTACTTC.

This sequence joins TRBV6-1 and TRBJ1-1; D is perhaps TRBD1 (6 bases). The CDR3 is 15 residues long. The germline gives CDR1 MNHNS, CDR2 SASEGT. V was pared by 2 bases and J by 0 bases, with 10 bases between. CDR3 nucleotides: TGTGCCAGCAGTGAATTCAGGGGTTTGAACACTGAAGCTTTCTTT. Its translation: CASSEFRGLNTEAFF.

In DNA form, the CDR3 reads TGTGCCAGCAGCCCTTGGGACAGGGGCGTTGCGGGAAACACCATATATTTT. Translation gives CASSPWDRGVAGNTIYF. The rearrangement joins TRBV9 to TRBJ1-3; TRBD1 matches at 10 bases. V shed 4 bases, J shed 4 bases, and the junction held 11 bases outside the gene matches. CDR1 and CDR2 (germline): SGDLS, YYNGEE. This CDR3 contains 17 residues.

The chain combines TRBV7-2 with TRBJ2-5; D is ambiguous. The V end was cut by 5 bases, the J end by 5 bases, with 9 bases between. Per germline, CDR1 SGHTA and CDR2 FQGNSA. This CDR3 spans 12 amino acids. The CDR3 nucleotides are TGTGCCAGCAGCCTCGGGCGGGAGACCCAGTACTTC. This sequence encodes CASSLGRETQYF.

The chain combines TRBV18 with TRBJ2-2; 8 bases match TRBD1. The CDR3 has 17 amino acids. After removal of 3 bases from V and 2 bases from J, the junction contained 8 bases not matched to a gene. The germline V gene encodes CDR1 KGHSH and CDR2 LQKENI. The CDR3 region is CASSPPGGHPNTGELFF. In DNA form, the CDR3 reads TGTGCCAGCTCACCCCCAGGGGGCCATCCAAACACCGGGGAGCTGTTTTTT.

The chain combines TRBV5-1 with TRBJ2-5; no reliable D call. Germline V CDR1 and CDR2: SGHRS, YFSETQ. The CDR3 is 14 amino acids. V was shortened by 2 bases and J by 0 bases, with 8 bases between the two germline ends. The CDR3 sequence is CASSLTEYQETQYF. DNA of the CDR3: TGCGCCAGCAGCTTAACAGAGTACCAAGAGACCCAGTACTTC.

This chain links TRBV19 with TRBJ2-7, with 8 bases identical to TRBD1. J lost 5 bases, V lost 4 bases, and 7 bases had no gene match. In germline, CDR1 is LNHDA, CDR2 SQIVND (reference sequence). The CDR3 runs to 14 residues. The CDR3 bases are TGTGCCAGTAGTACCCAGGGGGCGCTGGACGAGCAGTACTTC. This codes for CASSTQGALDEQYF.

V and J are TRBV7-9 and TRBJ1-4, with 9 bases lining up with TRBD1. The germline V gene has CDR1 SEHNR and CDR2 FQNEAQ (reference sequence). J was trimmed by 7 bases and V by 5 bases; bases with no gene match: 5. This CDR3 contains 14 residues. Here the CDR3 DNA reads TGTGCCAGCAGCCCGGGACAGGGAGGTGAAAAACTGTTTTTT. Its translation is CASSPGQGGEKLFF.

The chain links TRBV5-5 to TRBJ1-1; possibly TRBD1 for D (6 bases). Trimming took off 5 bases at V and 3 bases at J, with 8 bases between the two ends. CDR1 SGHKS and CDR2 YYEKEE come from the germline V gene (reference sequence). CDR3 size: 12 residues. This CDR3 reads CASREGDTEAFF. The CDR3, as DNA: TGTGCCAGCAGGGAGGGGGACACTGAAGCTTTCTTT.

In this sample, this clone turned up a few times. DNA for the CDR3: TGTGCCAGTAGTGGGTTTTTGGCATCCGGGACAGAATTCCACTTT. Translated, it gives CASSGFLASGTEFHF. The chain employs TRBV19 and TRBJ1-6; 7 bases fit TRBD1. This CDR3 has 15 residues. Trimming took 5 bases from V and 17 from J; bases not matched to a gene: 18. Germline CDR1 is LNHDA and CDR2 is SQIVND (reference sequence).

J is TRBJ2-1 and V is TRBV6-5; 7 bases fit TRBD2. This CDR3 has 11 amino acids. Germline V gene lookup returns CDR1 MNHEY and CDR2 SVGAGI. The J segment lost 7 bases and the V segment lost 7 bases, leaving 1 base of the junction unmatched. CDR3 nucleotides: TGTGCCAGCACCGGGGGGAATGAGCAGTTCTTC. Protein product: CASTGGNEQFF.

The CDR3 loop is CASSERSSGTYEQYF. DNA of the CDR3: TGTGCCAGCAGTGAGCGGTCTAGCGGTACCTACGAGCAGTACTTC. The chain is built from TRBV2 and TRBJ2-7, with TRBD2 matching 7 bases. Germline CDR1 SNHLY, CDR2 FYNNEI. J was trimmed by 2 bases and V by 3 bases; bases with no gene match: 7. This CDR3 spans 15 amino acids.

This chain uses TRBV27 with TRBJ2-7; D is possibly TRBD1 (6 bases). Trimming took off 5 bases at V and 2 bases at J, with 10 bases between the two ends. CDR3 length: 13 residues. Germline CDR1 reads MNHEY; CDR2 reads SMNVEV (reference sequence). The CDR3 loop is CASSTGHTYEQYF. DNA of the CDR3: TGTGCCAGCAGTACAGGGCACACCTACGAGCAGTACTTC.